Reported below is one TCR beta chain. Its antigen remains unidentified. This specimen comes from a study of PD-1 blockade in classical Hodgkin lymphoma. Study-level points and caveats: There was a significant rise in CD4+ TCR diversity by C4D1, with no such rise for CD8+. As was reported, newly diagnosed patients showed lower baseline TCR diversity than healthy donors did.

J was trimmed by 5 bases and V by 3 bases; bases with no gene match: 11. Germline loops: CDR1 GTSNPN, CDR2 SVGIG (reference sequence). The CDR3 has 15 residues. Some clones are missing from TCRdb's copy, which holds only in-frame ones; the method was immunoSEQ multiplex PCR. The sample contains about 110,000 clones, more than 70% of which appear only once. The time point denotes: cycle 4 day 1 (C4D1), after 6 weeks of nivolumab. Patients all relapsed after autologous stem cell transplantation, and there was variation in brentuximab vedotin exposure. Best outcomes ranged across complete response, partial response and progressive disease.

V is TRBV30 and J is TRBJ2-7, with TRBD2 matching over 9 bases. The sequence was collected from a human donor with classical Hodgkin lymphoma. The source material was peripheral blood mononuclear cells (PBMCs), sampled before the fourth cycle of nivolumab. Here the CDR3 reads CAWSGGLAGAHEQYF. The CDR3 DNA reads TGTGCCTGGAGCGGGGGCTTAGCGGGAGCCCACGAGCAGTACTTC.